This entry lists 30 T cell receptor beta chains sequenced from one sample in a study of blood T cell repertoires in COVID-19. TCRdb keeps only in-frame clones here, not all; method: immunoSEQ multiplex PCR. The sample consists of under 250,000 clones, over 70% of them appearing once. Sequences were obtained from peripheral blood. Receptors were obtained from a man aged 35-49 years with acute or convalescent COVID-19.

V usage is TRBV4-1 and J usage is TRBJ1-1; a weak D match, TRBD1 (6 bases). Germline V lookup: CDR1 MGHRA, CDR2 YSYEKL. V was pared by 1 base and J by 1 base, with 13 bases between. The CDR3 runs 16 residues. CDR3 DNA: TGCGCCAGCAGCCAAGGGGGTCGCAGGGGGAACACTGAAGCTTTCTTT. Translated, it gives CASSQGGRRGNTEAFF.

This clone showed up just once. The J gene is TRBJ2-2, the V gene TRBV30; D is possibly TRBD1 (5 bases). Trimming left V 0 bases short and J 6 bases short, with 8 bases between. The CDR3 runs to 13 residues. Germline assignment: CDR1 GTSNPN and CDR2 SVGIG (reference sequence). CDR3 protein: CAWSVQVSGELFF. CDR3 bases: TGTGCCTGGAGTGTACAGGTCTCCGGGGAGCTGTTTTTT. The full variable domain, completed using reference TRBV30 and TRBJ2-2, is SQTIHQWPATLVQPVGSPLSLECTVEGTSNPNLYWYRQAAGRGLQLLFYSVGIGQISSEVPQNLSASRPQDRQFILSSKKLLLSDSGFYLCAWSVQVSGELFFGEGSRLTVL.

This clone was found once. This specimen includes other DNA sequences encoding the same CDR3. The chain carries TRBV12-3 or TRBV12-4 and TRBJ2-1, with no clear D. V was cut by 5 bases and J by 3 bases, with 8 bases left in between. This CDR3 comprises 13 residues. The CDR3: CASSPLSYNEQFF. CDR3 coding DNA: TGTGCCAGCAGTCCCCTAAGCTACAATGAGCAGTTCTTC.

This clone has more than one count but fewer than ten. This chain uses TRBV4-1 with TRBJ1-3, with D hard to call. The length of the CDR3 is 18 residues. In germline, CDR1 is MGHRA, CDR2 YSYEKL. V lost 0 bases and J 0 bases, leaving 15 bases between the germline ends. CDR3 loop: CASSQENFIGSSGNTIYF. In nucleotides, the CDR3 is TGCGCCAGCAGCCAAGAGAATTTTATTGGGAGCTCTGGAAACACCATATATTTT.

This sequence joins TRBV27 and TRBJ2-1; TRBD2 matches 7 bases. CDR1 MNHEY and CDR2 SMNVEV come from the germline V gene (reference sequence). After removal of 5 bases from V and 4 bases from J, the junction contained 5 bases not matched to a gene. The CDR3 has 14 residues. Written as DNA, the CDR3 is TGTGCCAGCAGTCTATGGGGAGGGTACAATGAGCAGTTCTTC. It yields the protein CASSLWGGYNEQFF.

This rearrangement joins TRBV15 to TRBJ2-5, with 8 bases fitting TRBD1. V lost 0 bases and J lost 0; bases outside the gene matches: 3. There are 16 residues in the CDR3. Germline assignment: CDR1 LNHNV and CDR2 YYDKDF (reference sequence). The CDR3 DNA reads TGTGCCACCAGCAGAGACGGACAGGGAGACCAAGAGACCCAGTACTTC. It yields the protein CATSRDGQGDQETQYF.

This CDR3 reads CATKLEGASTDTQYF. CDR3 nucleotides: TGTGCCACTAAATTGGAGGGGGCTAGCACAGATACGCAGTATTTT. The genes are TRBV27 and TRBJ2-3; possibly TRBD1 for D (7 bases). V was pared by 10 bases and J by 0 bases, with 17 bases between. The germline V gene has CDR1 MNHEY and CDR2 SMNVEV (reference sequence). The CDR3 has 15 amino acids.

A single count supports this clone. The rearrangement uses TRBV11-2 and TRBJ2-5; 8 bases match TRBD2. Losses at the gene ends were 3 bases for V and 4 bases for J; bases not matched to a gene: 10. This CDR3 is built from 16 residues. Per the germline V gene, CDR1 is SGHAT and CDR2 is FQNNGV. CDR3: CASSLFGAGEGETQYF. CDR3 in DNA: TGTGCCAGCAGCTTGTTTGGAGCGGGAGAAGGAGAGACCCAGTACTTC.

This chain uses TRBV25-1 with TRBJ1-4; D might be TRBD1 (5 bases). CDR1 and CDR2 from the germline V gene are MGHDK and SYGVNS. This CDR3 is 16 amino acids long. The V gene lost 0 bases and the J gene lost 5 bases, with 13 bases spanning the gap. The CDR3 is CASSEYLEGRNEKLFF. The DNA for the CDR3 is TGTGCCAGCAGTGAATATCTCGAGGGGAGGAATGAAAAACTGTTTTTT.

The chain uses TRBV5-8 and TRBJ2-7, with 7 bases matching TRBD1. After removal of 0 bases from V and 7 bases from J, the junction contained 10 bases not matched to a gene. The CDR3 extends over 15 amino acids. Germline CDR1 is SGHTS and CDR2 is YDEGEE. The CDR3 sequence: CASSLVHRGTDEQYF. The CDR3 region has the DNA TGTGCCAGCAGCTTGGTACACAGGGGAACAGATGAGCAGTACTTC.

This clone has just one count. This chain uses TRBV19 with TRBJ1-1; D is perhaps TRBD1 (5 bases). The CDR3 length is 12 residues. Germline V CDR1 and CDR2: LNHDA, SQIVND (reference sequence). Trimming took 3 bases from V and 7 from J, leaving 9 bases between them. CDR3 coding DNA: TGTGCCAGTAGTATCAAAAGGGGTGAAGCTTTCTTT. Its protein product is CASSIKRGEAFF.

The V and J genes are TRBV2 and TRBJ2-3; the D is unclear. Trimming took 6 bases from V and 0 from J, leaving 10 bases between them. Germline V gene sequence: CDR1 SNHLY, CDR2 FYNNEI. The CDR3 length is 14 residues. The CDR3 protein is CASREWASTDTQYF. Written as DNA, the CDR3 is TGTGCCAGCAGGGAATGGGCTAGCACAGATACGCAGTATTTT.

The genes are TRBV11-2 and TRBJ1-2; 9 bases align to TRBD1. V trimming: 3 bases; J trimming: 2 bases; junction bases outside the gene matches: 4. Germline V gene lookup returns CDR1 SGHAT and CDR2 FQNNGV. This CDR3 has 15 residues. CDR3: CASSLATGGNYGYTF. CDR3 nucleotides: TGTGCCAGCAGCTTGGCCACAGGGGGCAACTATGGCTACACCTTC.

The gene calls are TRBV20-1 and TRBJ2-7; a weak D match, TRBD1 (5 bases). Germline V CDR1 and CDR2: DFQATT, SNEGSKA (reference sequence). V was shortened by 2 bases and J by 3 bases, with 5 bases between the two germline ends. The CDR3 is 11 amino acids. In nucleotides, the CDR3 is TGCAGTGCTAGACAGGGCTACGAGCAGTACTTC. Its translation: CSARQGYEQYF.

V is TRBV30 and J is TRBJ1-1; D not certain. The germline CDR1 and CDR2 sequences are GTSNPN and SVGIG (reference sequence). The ends were cut back, 3 bases at V and 3 bases at J, with 8 bases in the middle. CDR3 length equals 12 residues. CDR3 bases: TGTGCCTGGAGCCACGGGGACACTGAAGCTTTCTTT. It is translated as CAWSHGDTEAFF.

This clone turned up a few times. V gene TRBV30 combines with J gene TRBJ1-2; TRBD1 is a possible D gene (6 bases). Germline-derived CDR1 and CDR2 are GTSNPN and SVGIG (reference sequence). The V gene lost 4 bases and the J gene lost 7 bases, with 16 bases spanning the gap. The CDR3 consists of 13 residues. The CDR3 nucleotides are TGTGCCTGGAAATTGCTGGGGGCTAGTGGCTACACCTTC. Translated, it gives CAWKLLGASGYTF.

The chain recombines TRBV5-1 with TRBJ2-7, with D possibly TRBD1 on 6 matching bases. With 0 bases removed from V and 3 bases from J, the gap between germline ends came to 16 bases. The CDR3 is 16 residues long. Germline V gene lookup returns CDR1 SGHRS and CDR2 YFSETQ. CDR3 DNA sequence: TGCGCCAGCAGCTTGGAGGGTGGACAGAGACACTACGAGCAGTACTTC. It encodes CASSLEGGQRHYEQYF.

This clone was observed once. CDR3 protein: CASTLGGQPAYEQYF. CDR3 in DNA: TGTGCCAGCACTCTAGGGGGACAGCCGGCCTACGAGCAGTACTTC. The rearrangement uses TRBV28 and TRBJ2-7, with 7 positions matching TRBD1. V trimming: 7 bases; J trimming: 2 bases; junction bases outside the gene matches: 11. CDR1 is MDHEN and CDR2 is SYDVKM in the germline V gene. CDR3 length: 15 amino acids. The complete variable domain, with remaining parts taken from reference TRBV28 and TRBJ2-7, reads DVKVTQSSRYLVKRTGEKVFLECVQDMDHENMFWYRQDPGLGLRLIYFSYDVKMKEKGDIPEGYSVSREKKERFSLILESASTNQTSMYLCASTLGGQPAYEQYFGPGTRLTVT.

The chain is built from TRBV18 and TRBJ1-4; D ambiguous. The CDR3 loop spans 16 amino acids. Trimming took 2 bases from V and 6 from J, leaving 16 bases between them. Germline V CDR1 and CDR2: KGHSH, LQKENI. CDR3 protein: CASSPELARRYEKLFF. The CDR3 DNA follows: TGTGCCAGCTCACCAGAGTTGGCGAGGCGGTATGAAAAACTGTTTTTT.

CDR3 nucleotide sequence: TGTGCCAGCAGCTTAGATCGGGGGTCCTACGAGCAGTACTTC. Protein: CASSLDRGSYEQYF. This chain connects TRBV11-2 to TRBJ2-7; TRBD2 is a possible D gene (6 bases). Germline assignment: CDR1 SGHAT and CDR2 FQNNGV. The CDR3 sequence is 14 residues long. V was pared by 0 bases and J by 1 base, with 7 bases between. Based on the CDR3 plus reference TRBV11-2 and TRBJ2-7, the full variable domain is EAGVAQSPRYKIIEKRQSVAFWCNPISGHATLYWYQQILGQGPKLLIQFQNNGVVDDSQLPKDRFSAERLKGVDSTLKIQPAKLEDSAVYLCASSLDRGSYEQYFGPGTRLTVT.

This clone was detected only a few times. This chain joins TRBV7-2 and TRBJ2-3, with 11 bases matching TRBD2. Per germline, CDR1 SGHTA and CDR2 FQGNSA. CDR3 length: 15 residues. The J segment lost 5 bases and the V segment lost 5 bases, leaving 6 bases of the junction unmatched. The CDR3 is CASSHTSGSIDTQYF. For the CDR3, the DNA is TGTGCCAGCAGCCACACTAGCGGGAGTATAGATACGCAGTATTTT.

V is TRBV5-5 and J is TRBJ1-2; D is possibly TRBD1 (5 bases). V dropped 3 bases and J dropped 4 bases, with 13 bases sitting between them. The CDR3 extends over 14 amino acids. Per germline, CDR1 SGHKS and CDR2 YYEKEE (reference sequence). The CDR3 reads CASSWTDNGYGYTF. The CDR3 DNA follows: TGTGCCAGCAGCTGGACGGACAACGGCTATGGCTACACCTTC.

This clone was counted between two and nine times. The chain couples TRBV9 to TRBJ2-7; D unclear. With 2 bases removed from V and 0 bases from J, the gap between germline ends came to 9 bases. This CDR3 region has 14 residues. Germline lookup yields CDR1 SGDLS and CDR2 YYNGEE. The CDR3 sequence is CASSVNPSSYEQYF. CDR3 nucleotides: TGTGCCAGCAGCGTGAACCCGAGCTCCTACGAGCAGTACTTC. Looking up the rest from reference TRBV9 and TRBJ2-7 gives the full variable domain: DSGVTQTPKHLITATGQRVTLRCSPRSGDLSVYWYQQSLDQGLQFLIQYYNGEERAKGNILERFSAQQFPDLHSELNLSSLELGDSALYFCASSVNPSSYEQYFGPGTRLTVT.

The chain links TRBV30 to TRBJ2-1; a weak D match, TRBD1 (6 bases). Germline values: CDR1 GTSNPN, CDR2 SVGIG (reference sequence). The CDR3 sequence is 13 residues long. Trimming pared 1 base from V and 7 bases from J, leaving 11 bases between. This CDR3 is CAWSAQGSNEQFF. CDR3 DNA sequence: TGTGCCTGGAGTGCCCAGGGGTCGAATGAGCAGTTCTTC.

This chain joins TRBV4-3 and TRBJ2-7; no definite D call. Per the germline V gene, CDR1 is LGHNA and CDR2 is YSLEER. The V end was cut by 3 bases, the J end by 7 bases, with 13 bases between. The CDR3 is 13 residues long. The CDR3 DNA is TGCGCCAGCAGCCAGGCCCCTGCTTGGGAGCAGTACTTC. Its translation is CASSQAPAWEQYF.

The chain recombines TRBV14 with TRBJ2-1, with TRBD2 identical over 8 bases. J lost 7 bases, V lost 4 bases, and 9 bases had no gene match. CDR1 and CDR2 from the germline V gene are SGHDN and FVKESK. The length of the CDR3 is 15 residues. This chain's CDR3 is CASSLQAGVSNEQFF. The CDR3 DNA reads TGTGCCAGCAGCCTACAAGCGGGAGTAAGTAATGAGCAGTTCTTC.

J is TRBJ2-3 and V is TRBV6-2 or TRBV6-3; D might be TRBD2 (6 bases). CDR1 is MNHEY, CDR2 SVGEGT, per germline. The V end lost 2 bases, the J end lost 4 bases, and 16 bases lay between the germline ends. The CDR3 consists of 16 residues. For the CDR3, the DNA is TGTGCCAGCAGTTACGGGACCCTAGCGTCGGCAGATACGCAGTATTTT. Translated: CASSYGTLASADTQYF.

V and J are TRBV10-3 and TRBJ2-2; a weak D match, TRBD1 (6 bases). This CDR3 has 15 amino acids. Germline values: CDR1 ENHRY, CDR2 SYGVKD. The V end lost 6 bases, the J end lost 1 base, and 12 bases lay between the germline ends. CDR3 region: CAIRAGQKNTGELFF. The DNA for the CDR3 is TGTGCCATCAGAGCCGGACAGAAGAACACCGGGGAGCTGTTTTTT.

A single count supports this clone. The V gene is TRBV10-3, the J gene TRBJ1-5; D not certain. Trimming shortened V by 0 bases and J by 4 bases, and 10 bases separated the two germline ends. The CDR3 extends over 15 amino acids. CDR1 is ENHRY, CDR2 SYGVKD, per germline. CDR3 in DNA: TGTGCCATCAGTGAGTCGGCAGGAGGGAATCAGCCCCAGCATTTT. Encoded protein: CAISESAGGNQPQHF.

This chain links TRBV6-4 with TRBJ2-1; 11 positions match TRBD2. The V gene end was trimmed by 6 bases and the J gene end by 6 bases; junction bases not matched to a gene: 13. The CDR3 is 17 residues long. Per germline, CDR1 MRHNA and CDR2 SNTAGT. CDR3 amino acids: CASSPAPLAGVPNEQFF. The CDR3 DNA is TGTGCCAGCAGCCCCGCACCACTAGCGGGAGTCCCCAATGAGCAGTTCTTC.